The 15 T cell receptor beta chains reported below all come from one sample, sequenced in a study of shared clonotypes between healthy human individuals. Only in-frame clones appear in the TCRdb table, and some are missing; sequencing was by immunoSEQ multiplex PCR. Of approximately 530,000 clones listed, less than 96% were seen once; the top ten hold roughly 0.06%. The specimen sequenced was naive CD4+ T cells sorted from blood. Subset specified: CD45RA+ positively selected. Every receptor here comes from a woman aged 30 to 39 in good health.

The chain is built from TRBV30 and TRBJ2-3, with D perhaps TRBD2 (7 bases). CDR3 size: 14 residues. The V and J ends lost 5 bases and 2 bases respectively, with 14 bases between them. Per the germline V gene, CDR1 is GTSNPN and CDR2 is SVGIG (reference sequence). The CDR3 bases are TGTGCCTGGGGGAGGGGGGTCACCACAGATACGCAGTATTTT. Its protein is CAWGRGVTTDTQYF.

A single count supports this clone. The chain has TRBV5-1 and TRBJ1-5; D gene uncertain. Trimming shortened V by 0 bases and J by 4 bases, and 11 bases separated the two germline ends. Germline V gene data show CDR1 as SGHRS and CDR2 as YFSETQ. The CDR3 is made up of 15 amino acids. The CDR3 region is CASSLEGGLNQPQHF. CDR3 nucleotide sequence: TGCGCCAGCAGCTTGGAGGGTGGGCTGAATCAGCCCCAGCATTTT.

The CDR3 nucleotides are TGTGCCAGCAGCGCTAGGGGACTGAGGGATGGCGAGCAGTACTTC. It translates to CASSARGLRDGEQYF. The chain uses TRBV7-9 and TRBJ2-7, with D tentatively TRBD2 (6 bases). CDR1 and CDR2 from the germline V gene are SEHNR and FQNEAQ (reference sequence). Trimming shortened V by 5 bases and J by 6 bases, and 20 bases separated the two germline ends. This CDR3 contains 15 residues. The full variable domain, completed using reference TRBV7-9 and TRBJ2-7, is DTGVSQNPRHKITKRGQNVTFRCDPISEHNRLYWYRQTLGQGPEFLTYFQNEAQLEKSRLLSDRFSAERPKGSFSTLEIQRTEQGDSAMYLCASSARGLRDGEQYFGPGTRLTVT.

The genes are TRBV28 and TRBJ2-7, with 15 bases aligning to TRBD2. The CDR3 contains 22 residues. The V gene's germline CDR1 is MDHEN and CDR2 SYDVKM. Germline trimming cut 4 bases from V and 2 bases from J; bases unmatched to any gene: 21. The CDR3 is CASSSFLSRPGLAGGDPYEQYF. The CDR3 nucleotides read TGTGCCAGCAGTTCGTTTTTGTCCAGGCCGGGACTAGCGGGAGGCGATCCCTACGAGCAGTACTTC.

The CDR3 nucleotides read TGTGCCAGCAGATCGACTAGCGGAAGAGGCTACGAGCAGTACTTC. Its translation is CASRSTSGRGYEQYF. The rearrangement uses TRBV28 and TRBJ2-7; 9 positions match TRBD2. Germline V gene lookup returns CDR1 MDHEN and CDR2 SYDVKM. Trimming cost V 6 bases and J 3 bases; bases outside gene matches: 9. The CDR3 has 15 amino acids.

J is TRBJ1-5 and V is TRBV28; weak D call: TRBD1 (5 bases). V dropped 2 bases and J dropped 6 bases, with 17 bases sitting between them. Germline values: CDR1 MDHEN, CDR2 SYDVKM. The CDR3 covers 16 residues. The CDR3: CASSLVGRGGGQPQHF. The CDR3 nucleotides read TGTGCCAGCAGTTTAGTTGGGAGGGGAGGAGGTCAGCCCCAGCATTTT.

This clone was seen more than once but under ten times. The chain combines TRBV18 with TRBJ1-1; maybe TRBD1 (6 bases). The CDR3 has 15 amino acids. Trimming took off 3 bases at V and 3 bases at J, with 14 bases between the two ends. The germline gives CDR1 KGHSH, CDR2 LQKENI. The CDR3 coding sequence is TGTGCCAGCTCACCCTTACAGGGCTCGGACACTGAAGCTTTCTTT. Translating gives CASSPLQGSDTEAFF.

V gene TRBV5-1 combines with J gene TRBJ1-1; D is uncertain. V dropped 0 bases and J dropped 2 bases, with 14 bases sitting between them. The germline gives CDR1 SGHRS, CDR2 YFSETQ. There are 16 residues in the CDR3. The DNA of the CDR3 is TGCGCCAGCAGCTTGGTAAGGCCCGGACCCAACACTGAAGCTTTCTTT. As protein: CASSLVRPGPNTEAFF.

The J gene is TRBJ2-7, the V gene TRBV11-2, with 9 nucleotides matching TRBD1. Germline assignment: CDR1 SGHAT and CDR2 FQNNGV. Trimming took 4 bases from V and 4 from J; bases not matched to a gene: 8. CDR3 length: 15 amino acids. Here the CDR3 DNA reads TGTGCCAGCAGCTGGTCGGACAGGGGATATTACGAGCAGTACTTC. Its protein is CASSWSDRGYYEQYF.

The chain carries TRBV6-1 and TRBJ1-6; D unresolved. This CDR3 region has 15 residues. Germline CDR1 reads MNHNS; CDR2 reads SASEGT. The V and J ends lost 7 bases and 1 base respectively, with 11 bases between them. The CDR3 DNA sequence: TGTGCCAGCACGTCCGAAGGGTCCTATAATTCACCCCTCCACTTT. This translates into CASTSEGSYNSPLHF.

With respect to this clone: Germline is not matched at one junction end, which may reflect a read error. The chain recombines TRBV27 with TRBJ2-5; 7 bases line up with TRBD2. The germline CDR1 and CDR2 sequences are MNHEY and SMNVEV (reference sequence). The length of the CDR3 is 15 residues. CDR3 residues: CASTGGGQGEQTQHF. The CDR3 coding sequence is TGTGCCAGCACGGGGGGTGGGCAGGGTGAGCAGACCCAGCACTTC.

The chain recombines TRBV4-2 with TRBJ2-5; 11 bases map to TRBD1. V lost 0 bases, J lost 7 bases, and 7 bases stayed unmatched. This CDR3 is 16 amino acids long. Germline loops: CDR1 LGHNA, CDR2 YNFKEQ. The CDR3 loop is CASSQDEGQGAVTQYF. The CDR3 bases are TGTGCCAGCAGCCAAGATGAAGGACAGGGGGCTGTGACCCAGTACTTC.

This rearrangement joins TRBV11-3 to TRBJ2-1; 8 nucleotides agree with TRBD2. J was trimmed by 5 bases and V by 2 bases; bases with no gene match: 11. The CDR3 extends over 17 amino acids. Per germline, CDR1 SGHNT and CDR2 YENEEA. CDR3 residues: CASSLTPRAGENNEQFF. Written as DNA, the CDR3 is TGTGCCAGCAGCTTAACCCCTAGAGCGGGGGAAAACAATGAGCAGTTCTTC.

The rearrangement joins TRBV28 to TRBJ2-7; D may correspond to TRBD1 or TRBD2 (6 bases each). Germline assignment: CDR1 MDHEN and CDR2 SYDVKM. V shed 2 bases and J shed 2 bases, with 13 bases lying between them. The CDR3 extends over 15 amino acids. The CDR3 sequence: CASSLAGEATYEQYF. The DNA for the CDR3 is TGTGCCAGCAGTTTAGCAGGGGAGGCTACCTACGAGCAGTACTTC.

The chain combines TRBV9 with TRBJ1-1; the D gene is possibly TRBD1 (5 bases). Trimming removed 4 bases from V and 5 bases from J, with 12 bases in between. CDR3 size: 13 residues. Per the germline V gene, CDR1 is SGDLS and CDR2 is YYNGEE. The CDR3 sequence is CASSSRDGTEAFF. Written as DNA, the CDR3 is TGTGCCAGCAGCTCCCGGGACGGAACTGAAGCTTTCTTT.